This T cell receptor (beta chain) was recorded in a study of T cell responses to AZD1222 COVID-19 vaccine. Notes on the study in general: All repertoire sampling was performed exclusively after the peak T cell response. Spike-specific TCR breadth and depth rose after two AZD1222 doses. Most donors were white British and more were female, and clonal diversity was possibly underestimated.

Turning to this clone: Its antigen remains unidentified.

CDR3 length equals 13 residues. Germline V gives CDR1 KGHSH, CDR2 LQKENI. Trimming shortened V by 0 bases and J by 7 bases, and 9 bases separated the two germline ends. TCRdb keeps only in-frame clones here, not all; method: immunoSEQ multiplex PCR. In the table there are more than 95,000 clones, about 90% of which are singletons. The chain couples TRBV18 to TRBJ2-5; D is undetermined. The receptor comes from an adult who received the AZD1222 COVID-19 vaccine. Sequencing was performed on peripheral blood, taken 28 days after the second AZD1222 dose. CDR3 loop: CASSPPVGWTQYF. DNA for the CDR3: TGTGCCAGCTCACCACCGGTCGGGTGGACCCAGTACTTC.